The present T cell receptor (beta chain) was sequenced within a study of glioma-infiltrating T cells. Findings and limits, study-wide: Very few CDR3 sequences were shared between tissue and blood. Above-expected tissue-blood divergence occurred in all gliomas, most in low-grade ones.

This clonotype is deemed medium-sized. Antigen unknown. CDR1 SGHTA and CDR2 FQGNSA come from the germline V gene. The V end was cut by 2 bases, the J end by 5 bases, with 4 bases between. CDR3 size: 12 residues. Using RNA template, CDR3s of TCR alpha and beta were amplified with iRepertoire arm-PCR. Input was roughly 85-450 ng of tissue mRNA or PBMC total RNA. TCRdb used MiXCR to reprocess the multiplex PCR reads, holding one entry per CDR3 protein. The sample carries thousands of distinct CDR3 sequences, approximately 30% recorded once. The receptor was derived from a human donor with low-grade glioma or glioblastoma, undergoing nonglioma brain surgery, or in good health (not recorded which). The sample taken for sequencing was glioma tissue, nonneoplastic brain tissue, or PBMCs (not recorded which). V gene TRBV7-2 combines with J gene TRBJ2-1; D uncertain. CDR3 sequence: CASSLFNNEQFF. DNA for the CDR3: TGTGCCAGCAGCTTATTTAACAATGAGCAGTTCTTC.